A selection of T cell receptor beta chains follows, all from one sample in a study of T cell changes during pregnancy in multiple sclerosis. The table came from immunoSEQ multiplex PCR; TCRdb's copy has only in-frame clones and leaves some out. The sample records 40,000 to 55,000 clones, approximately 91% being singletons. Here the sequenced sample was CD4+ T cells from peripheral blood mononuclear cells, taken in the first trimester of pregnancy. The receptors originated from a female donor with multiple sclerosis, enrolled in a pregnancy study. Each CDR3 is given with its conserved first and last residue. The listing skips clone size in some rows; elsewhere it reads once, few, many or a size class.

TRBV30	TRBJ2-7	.	CAWSRGGTGGYEQYF
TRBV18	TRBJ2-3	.	CASSPGLEDTQYF
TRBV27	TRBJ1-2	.	CASKILSGQVYGYTF
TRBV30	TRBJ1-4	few	CAGVQGALNEKLFF
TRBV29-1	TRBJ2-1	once	CSIVGTSSYNEQFF
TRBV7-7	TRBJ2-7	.	CASKSRVPYEQYF
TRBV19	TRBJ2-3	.	CASESGTASVTQYF
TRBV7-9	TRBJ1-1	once	CASSYTDTEAFF
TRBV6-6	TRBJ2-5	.	CASRSRWAETQYF
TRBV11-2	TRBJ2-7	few	CASSLHRGSEQYF
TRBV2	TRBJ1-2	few	CASSQGLGAYGYTF
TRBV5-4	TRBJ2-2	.	CASSLGGRGTGELFF
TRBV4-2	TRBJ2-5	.	CASSLNQETQYF
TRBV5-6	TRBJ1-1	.	CASSWRTEIMNTEAFF
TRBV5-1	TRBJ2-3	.	CASSYSRGITDTQYF
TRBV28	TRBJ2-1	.	CASSLIGQREKNEQFF
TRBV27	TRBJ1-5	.	CASSLKVGGSNQPQHF
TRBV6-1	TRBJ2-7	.	CASQITGTGSYEQYF
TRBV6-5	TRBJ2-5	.	CASREGRETQYF
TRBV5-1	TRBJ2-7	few	CASSLVGQGNYEQYF
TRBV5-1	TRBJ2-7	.	CASSLGLAGVGEQYF
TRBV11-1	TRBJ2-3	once	CASSLSPRTDTQYF
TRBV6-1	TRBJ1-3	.	CASIPFGFGDTIYF
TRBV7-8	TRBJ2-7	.	CASSFRDRVRNEQYF
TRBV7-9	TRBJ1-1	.	CASSRQSEAFF
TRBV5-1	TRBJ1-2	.	CASSRDRGGNYGYTF
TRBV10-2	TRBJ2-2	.	CASSPPPAGTNTGELFF
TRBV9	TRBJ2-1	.	CASSPTYGSGEQFF
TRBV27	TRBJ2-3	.	CASSLRPGVRATDTQYF